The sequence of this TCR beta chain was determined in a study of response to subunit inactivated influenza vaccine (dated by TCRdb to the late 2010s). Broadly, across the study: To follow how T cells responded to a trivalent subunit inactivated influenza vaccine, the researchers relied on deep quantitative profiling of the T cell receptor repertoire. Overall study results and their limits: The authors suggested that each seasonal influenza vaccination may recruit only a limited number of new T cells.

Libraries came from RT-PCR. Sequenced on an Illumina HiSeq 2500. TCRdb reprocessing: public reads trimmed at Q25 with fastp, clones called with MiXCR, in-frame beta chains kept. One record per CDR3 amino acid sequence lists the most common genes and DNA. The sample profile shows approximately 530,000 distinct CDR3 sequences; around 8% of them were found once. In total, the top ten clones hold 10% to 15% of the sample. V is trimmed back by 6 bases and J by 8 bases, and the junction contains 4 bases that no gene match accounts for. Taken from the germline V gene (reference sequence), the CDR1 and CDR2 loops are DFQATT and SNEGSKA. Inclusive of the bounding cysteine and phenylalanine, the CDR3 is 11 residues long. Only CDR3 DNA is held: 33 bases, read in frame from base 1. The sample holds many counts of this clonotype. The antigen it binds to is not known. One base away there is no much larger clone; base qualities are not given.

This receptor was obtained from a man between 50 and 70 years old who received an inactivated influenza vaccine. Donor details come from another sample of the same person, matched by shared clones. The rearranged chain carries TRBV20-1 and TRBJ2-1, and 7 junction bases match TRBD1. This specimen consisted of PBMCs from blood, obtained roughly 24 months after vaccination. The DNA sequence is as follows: TGCAGTGCAGACAGGGTAGATGAGCAGTTCTTC. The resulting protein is CSADRVDEQFF.